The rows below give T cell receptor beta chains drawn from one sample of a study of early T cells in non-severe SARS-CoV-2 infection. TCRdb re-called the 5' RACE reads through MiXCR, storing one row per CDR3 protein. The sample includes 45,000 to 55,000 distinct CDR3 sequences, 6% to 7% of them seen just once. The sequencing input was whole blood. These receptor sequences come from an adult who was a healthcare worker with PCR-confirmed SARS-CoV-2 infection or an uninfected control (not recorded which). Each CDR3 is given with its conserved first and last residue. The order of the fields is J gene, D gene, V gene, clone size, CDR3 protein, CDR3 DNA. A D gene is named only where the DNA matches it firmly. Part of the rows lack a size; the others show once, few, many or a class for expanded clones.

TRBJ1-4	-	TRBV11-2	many	CASSLGSGGTNEKLFF	TGTGCCAGCTCCTTGGGCAGCGGAGGAACTAATGAAAAACTGTTTTTT
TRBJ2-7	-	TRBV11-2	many	CASSRDTSYEQYF	TGTGCCAGCAGCCGGGACACCTCCTACGAGCAGTACTTC
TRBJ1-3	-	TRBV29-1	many	CSVDGTSGNTIYF	TGCAGCGTTGATGGGACATCTGGAAACACCATATATTTT
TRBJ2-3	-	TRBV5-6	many	CASSLGGGPTDTQYF	TGTGCCAGCAGCTTAGGCGGGGGCCCAACAGATACGCAGTATTTT
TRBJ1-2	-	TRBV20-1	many	CSASLPGSAYGYTF	TGCAGTGCTAGTCTCCCGGGGTCTGCCTATGGCTACACCTTC
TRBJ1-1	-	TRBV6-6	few	CASSYSPGQGTEAFF	TGTGCCAGCAGTTACTCCCCCGGGCAAGGCACTGAAGCTTTCTTT
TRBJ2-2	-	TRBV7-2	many	CASSLRNTGELFF	TGTGCCAGCAGCTTAAGGAACACCGGGGAGCTGTTTTTT
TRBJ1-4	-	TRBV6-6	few	CASSYRGGEKLFF	TGTGCCAGCAGTTACCGGGGGGGAGAAAAACTGTTTTTT
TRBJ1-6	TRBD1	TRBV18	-	CASSRKGAGPNSPLHF	TGTGCCAGCTCACGGAAGGGGGCAGGGCCCAATTCACCCCTCCACTTT
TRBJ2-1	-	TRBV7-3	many	CASSPGGDYKQFF	TGTGCCAGCAGTCCCGGGGGAGACTATAAGCAGTTCTTC
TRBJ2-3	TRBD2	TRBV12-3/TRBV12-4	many	CASSPSGRGDTQYF	TGTGCCAGCAGTCCTAGCGGGAGGGGAGATACGCAGTATTTT
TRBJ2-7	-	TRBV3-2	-	CAGSQSYEQYF	TGTGCCGGCAGCCAGAGCTACGAGCAGTACTTC
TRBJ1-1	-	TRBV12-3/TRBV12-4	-	CASGRDTGNTEAFF	TGTGCCAGCGGACGGGACACCGGGAACACTGAAGCTTTCTTT
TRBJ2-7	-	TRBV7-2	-	CASSLEGFYEQYF	TGTGCCAGCAGCTTAGAGGGTTTCTACGAGCAGTACTTC
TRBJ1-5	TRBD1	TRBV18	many	CASSPPGQGARSQPQHF	TGTGCCAGCTCACCACCGGGACAGGGGGCTAGGTCTCAGCCCCAGCATTTT
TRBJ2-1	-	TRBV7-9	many	CASSSRGGFSYNEQFF	TGTGCCAGCAGCTCACGAGGGGGGTTCTCCTACAATGAGCAGTTCTTC
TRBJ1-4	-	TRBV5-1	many	CASSSWGGTNEKLFF	TGCGCCAGCAGCTCGTGGGGCGGAACTAATGAAAAACTGTTTTTT
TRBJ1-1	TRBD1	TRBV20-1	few	CSARDRDRGMNTEAFF	TGCAGTGCTAGAGATAGGGACAGAGGTATGAACACTGAAGCTTTCTTT
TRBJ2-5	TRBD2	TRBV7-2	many	CASSRLAGKLKETQYF	TGTGCCAGCAGCCGACTAGCGGGGAAGCTTAAAGAGACCCAGTACTTC
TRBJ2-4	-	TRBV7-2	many	CASSLDAGLAKNIQYF	TGTGCCAGCAGCTTAGACGCAGGGCTGGCCAAAAACATTCAGTACTTC
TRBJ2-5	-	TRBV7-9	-	CASSLPQQETQYF	TGTGCCAGCAGCTTACCACAGCAAGAGACCCAGTACTTC
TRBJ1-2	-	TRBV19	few	CASSIGAERYYGYTF	TGTGCCAGTAGTATCGGGGCAGAGAGGTATTATGGCTACACCTTC
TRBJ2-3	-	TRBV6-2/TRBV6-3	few	CASSYGSGESTDTQYF	TGTGCCAGCAGTTACGGCTCCGGGGAGAGCACAGATACGCAGTATTTT
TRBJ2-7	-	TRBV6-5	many	CASSYSMGGEQYF	TGTGCCAGCAGTTACTCGATGGGAGGCGAGCAGTACTTC
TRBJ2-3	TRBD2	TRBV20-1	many	CSARFPAGGADTQYF	TGCAGTGCTAGGTTTCCGGCGGGGGGCGCAGATACGCAGTATTTT
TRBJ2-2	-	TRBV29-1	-	CSVDGGTRETGELFF	TGCAGCGTGGACGGCGGTACTAGAGAAACCGGGGAGCTGTTTTTT
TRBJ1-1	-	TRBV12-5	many	CASGFPVGRMNTEAFF	TGTGCTAGTGGTTTCCCAGTAGGGAGAATGAACACTGAAGCTTTCTTT
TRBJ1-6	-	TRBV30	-	CAWTLGRLNSPLHF	TGTGCCTGGACTCTGGGGCGGTTGAATTCACCCCTCCACTTT
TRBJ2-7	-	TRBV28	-	CASSTILGGPSYEQYF	TGTGCCAGCAGCACTATTTTGGGGGGCCCCTCCTACGAGCAGTACTTC
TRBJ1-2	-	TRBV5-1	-	CASSVDRRYGYTF	TGCGCCAGCAGCGTTGACAGGAGATATGGCTACACCTTC
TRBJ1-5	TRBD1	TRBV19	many	CASSIRTGGGQPQHF	TGTGCCAGTAGTATCAGGACAGGGGGCGGTCAGCCCCAGCATTTT
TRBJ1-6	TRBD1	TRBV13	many	CASSSRTGGEIYNSPLHF	TGTGCCAGCAGCTCAAGGACAGGGGGTGAAATCTATAATTCACCCCTCCACTTT
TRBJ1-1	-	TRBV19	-	CASSSHPSAVREGTEAFF	TGTGCCAGTAGTTCCCACCCGTCAGCTGTCAGGGAGGGCACTGAAGCTTTCTTT
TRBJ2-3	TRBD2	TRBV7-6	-	CASSLERGPADTQYF	TGTGCCAGCAGCTTAGAGCGGGGGCCCGCAGATACGCAGTATTTT
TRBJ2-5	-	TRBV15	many	CATSREYGGARETQYF	TGTGCCACCAGCAGAGAATATGGGGGGGCCAGGGAGACCCAGTACTTC
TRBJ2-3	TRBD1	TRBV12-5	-	CASGSGQGKDTQYF	TGTGCTAGTGGTTCGGGACAGGGGAAAGATACGCAGTATTTT
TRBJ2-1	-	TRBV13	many	CASSQSSSYNEQFF	TGTGCCAGCAGCCAAAGCAGCTCCTACAATGAGCAGTTCTTC
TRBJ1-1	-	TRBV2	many	CASSLTLGAFF	TGTGCCAGCAGTCTTACATTGGGAGCTTTCTTT
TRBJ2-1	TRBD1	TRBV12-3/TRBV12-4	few	CASSSSGTGYNEQFF	TGTGCCAGCAGTTCCTCCGGGACAGGCTACAATGAGCAGTTCTTC
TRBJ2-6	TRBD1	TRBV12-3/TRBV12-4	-	CASRTPGTGSSGANVLTF	TGTGCCAGCAGAACCCCCGGGACAGGCAGCTCTGGGGCCAACGTCCTGACTTTC
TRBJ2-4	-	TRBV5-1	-	CASSFTGQNIQYF	TGCGCCAGCAGCTTCACAGGCCAAAACATTCAGTACTTC
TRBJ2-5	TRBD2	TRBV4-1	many	CASSQGVASGGSQETQYF	TGCGCCAGCAGCCAAGGGGTGGCTAGCGGGGGATCTCAAGAGACCCAGTACTTC
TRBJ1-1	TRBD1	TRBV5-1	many	CASSLLRQGQTKDTEAFF	TGCGCCAGCAGCTTGCTCCGACAGGGGCAAACCAAGGACACTGAAGCTTTCTTT
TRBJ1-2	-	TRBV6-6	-	CASRLGTASRDGYTF	TGTGCCAGCAGACTCGGGACGGCTTCGCGTGATGGCTACACCTTC
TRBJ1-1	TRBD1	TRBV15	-	CATSKGQGNTEAFF	TGTGCCACCAGCAAAGGACAGGGGAACACTGAAGCTTTCTTT